The 21 T cell receptor beta chains below were found in one sample sequenced in a study of blood T cell repertoires in COVID-19. Generated by immunoSEQ multiplex PCR, the TCRdb table keeps only in-frame clones and is missing some. The sample contains some 100,000 clones, almost 85% of which appear only once. The source material was peripheral blood. Receptor source: a man aged 50 to 59 with active or convalescent COVID-19.

V gene TRBV5-4 combines with J gene TRBJ1-2, with a possible D match to TRBD1 (6 bases). The CDR3 runs to 14 residues. Germline lookup yields CDR1 SGHNT and CDR2 YYREEE (reference sequence). Trimming pared 2 bases from V and 6 bases from J, leaving 14 bases between. CDR3 loop: CASSFQYRDNGYTF. The DNA of the CDR3 is TGTGCCAGCAGCTTCCAGTACAGGGATAATGGCTACACCTTC.

V is TRBV5-1 and J is TRBJ1-1; 7 positions match TRBD1. CDR1 is SGHRS, CDR2 YFSETQ, per germline. This CDR3 is built from 15 residues. The trim removed 7 bases at V and 1 base at J, leaving 10 bases unmatched. The CDR3 bases are TGCGCCAGCTCCAACCAAGGGGGCAGGAACACTGAAGCTTTCTTT. This sequence encodes CASSNQGGRNTEAFF.

The chain is built from TRBV28 and TRBJ1-1; 10 bases line up with TRBD1. Germline V gene lookup returns CDR1 MDHEN and CDR2 SYDVKM. With V trimmed by 6 bases and J by 1 base, 8 bases remained unmatched. This CDR3 region has 16 residues. Here the CDR3 reads CASSPGTGVGNTEAFF. CDR3 coding DNA: TGTGCCAGCAGCCCCGGGACAGGGGTGGGGAACACTGAAGCTTTCTTT.

The chain has TRBV18 and TRBJ2-5; 9 bases agree with TRBD1. Per germline, CDR1 KGHSH and CDR2 LQKENI. This CDR3 comprises 15 residues. V trimming: 2 bases; J trimming: 4 bases; junction bases outside the gene matches: 5. CDR3 in amino acids: CASSPKVGQGETQYF. CDR3 DNA: TGTGCCAGCTCACCAAAGGTGGGACAGGGAGAGACCCAGTACTTC.

This clone has a handful of counts. The CDR3 coding sequence is TGTGCCAGCAGCGTAGCTCCGGGTACTGAAGCTTTCTTT. It specifies CASSVAPGTEAFF. The chain is built from TRBV9 and TRBJ1-1; D unresolved. The CDR3 is 13 residues long. The V gene lost 0 bases and the J gene lost 5 bases, with 8 bases spanning the gap. Looked up from germline, CDR1 is SGDLS and CDR2 is YYNGEE.

Only a few counts were recorded for this clone. The chain couples TRBV7-2 to TRBJ2-3; TRBD2 is a possible D gene (6 bases). Germline V gene sequence: CDR1 SGHTA, CDR2 FQGNSA. This CDR3 has 14 residues. The ends were cut back, 0 bases at V and 6 bases at J, with 10 bases in the middle. The CDR3 is CASSLAGGGDTQYF. The CDR3, as DNA: TGTGCCAGCAGCTTAGCGGGTGGGGGGGATACGCAGTATTTT.

This chain joins TRBV6-2 or TRBV6-3 and TRBJ2-5; possibly TRBD2 for D (7 bases). CDR3 size: 15 residues. The germline CDR1 and CDR2 sequences are MNHEY and SVGEGT. Trimming cost V 4 bases and J 5 bases, with 17 bases left between them. The CDR3 nucleotides read TGTGCCAGCAGTTCGTTAAGGGGGGGAGACGAGACCCAGTACTTC. It codes for CASSSLRGGDETQYF.

The chain joins TRBV20-1 to TRBJ2-2; D is uncertain. This CDR3 region has 11 residues. Germline CDR1 DFQATT, CDR2 SNEGSKA (reference sequence). Trimming cost V 5 bases and J 6 bases, with 7 bases left between them. The CDR3 sequence: CSAGSPGELFF. The CDR3 DNA follows: TGCAGTGCTGGTAGCCCCGGGGAGCTGTTTTTT.

The J gene is TRBJ1-4, the V gene TRBV19, with 12 bases lining up with TRBD1. The CDR3 loop spans 15 amino acids. Germline loops: CDR1 LNHDA, CDR2 SQIVND (reference sequence). J gave up 9 bases and V 5 bases, and 7 bases lay outside the gene matches. In nucleotides, the CDR3 is TGTGCCAGTAGTCCAAGGGGACAGGGGGCAAAAAAACTGTTTTTT. It is translated as CASSPRGQGAKKLFF.

The rearrangement uses TRBV29-1 and TRBJ1-1; possibly TRBD1 for D (6 bases). Trimming cost V 6 bases and J 5 bases, with 16 bases left between them. Germline V gives CDR1 SQVTM, CDR2 ANQGSEA. The CDR3 runs 13 residues. CDR3: CSVTGRSRTEAFF. The CDR3 bases are TGCAGCGTCACAGGGCGTAGTAGGACTGAAGCTTTCTTT.

The chain is built from TRBV3-1 (or the pseudogene TRBV3-2) and TRBJ2-3; weak D call: TRBD2 (6 bases). Trimming shortened V by 4 bases and J by 5 bases, and 16 bases separated the two germline ends. CDR3 length equals 15 residues. Germline V gene lookup returns CDR1 LGHDT and CDR2 YNNKEL (reference sequence). The CDR3 protein is CASSPLGGSGDTQYF. CDR3 DNA sequence: TGTGCCAGCAGCCCCCTGGGGGGAAGTGGAGATACGCAGTATTTT.

This rearrangement joins TRBV6-5 to TRBJ1-1; D gene uncertain. The CDR3 covers 13 residues. The ends were cut back, 8 bases at V and 4 bases at J, with 14 bases in the middle. Germline loops: CDR1 MNHEY, CDR2 SVGAGI. Written as DNA, the CDR3 is TGTGCCAGCCCCCCCTTAGCGGGCACTGAAGCTTTCTTT. This codes for CASPPLAGTEAFF.

This sequence joins TRBV5-1 and TRBJ1-2, with 7 bases aligning to TRBD1. CDR3 length: 14 residues. Trimming took 0 bases from V and 3 from J; bases not matched to a gene: 2. Germline CDR1 and CDR2: SGHRS and YFSETQ. CDR3 protein: CASSLEGADYGYTF. In nucleotides, the CDR3 is TGCGCCAGCAGCTTGGAGGGGGCGGACTATGGCTACACCTTC.

V and J are TRBV20-1 and TRBJ1-1, with 7 bases aligning to TRBD1. CDR3 length equals 11 residues. V gave up 6 bases and J gave up 6 bases; unmatched junction bases: 4. CDR1 and CDR2 from the germline V gene are DFQATT and SNEGSKA (reference sequence). The CDR3 is CSAQGGAEAFF. The CDR3 coding sequence is TGCAGTGCCCAGGGGGGAGCTGAAGCTTTCTTT.

This rearrangement joins TRBV21-1 to TRBJ1-1; the D call of TRBD1 is as the table states it, not checked on the DNA. TRBV21-1 is a documented pseudogene. The CDR3 runs 13 residues. CDR3 residues: CASSTGTAPEAFF. In nucleotides, the CDR3 is TGTGCCAGCAGCACTGGGACAGCTCCCGAAGCTTTCTTT.

The chain employs TRBV4-3 and TRBJ1-2; a weak D match, TRBD1 (5 bases). V was pared by 1 base and J by 8 bases, with 5 bases between. This CDR3 region has 11 residues. Germline CDR1 is LGHNA and CDR2 is YSLEER. The CDR3 region has the DNA TGCGCCAGCAGCCAAGGACAGGGCTACACCTTC. This sequence encodes CASSQGQGYTF.

The chain combines TRBV15 with TRBJ2-5; 11 positions agree with TRBD2. The CDR3 has 16 amino acids. CDR1 and CDR2 from the germline V gene are LNHNV and YYDKDF (reference sequence). After removal of 0 bases from V and 4 bases from J, the junction contained 4 bases not matched to a gene. The CDR3 DNA reads as TGTGCCACCAGCAGAGATGTTACTAGCGGGGGAGAGACCCAGTACTTC. The encoded protein is CATSRDVTSGGETQYF.

The V call is TRBV9, the J call TRBJ2-3, with 9 positions matching TRBD1. Trimming cost V 2 bases and J 9 bases; bases outside gene matches: 4. CDR1 and CDR2 (germline): SGDLS, YYNGEE. This CDR3 region has 13 residues. The CDR3 nucleotides are TGTGCCAGCAGCGTGTTGACAGGGGGAACGCAGTATTTT. Its protein is CASSVLTGGTQYF.

At least ten counts were recorded for this clone. The V call is TRBV3-1 (or the pseudogene TRBV3-2), the J call TRBJ1-5; 9 nucleotides match TRBD1. CDR1 LGHDT and CDR2 YNNKEL come from the germline V gene (reference sequence). CDR3 length equals 14 residues. Trimming removed 6 bases from V and 1 base from J; junction bases left unmatched: 1. The CDR3 coding sequence is TGTGCCAGCAGGGGGACAGGGAGCAATCAGCCCCAGCATTTT. Amino acids: CASRGTGSNQPQHF.

This chain uses TRBV2 with TRBJ2-3; 9 nucleotides match TRBD1. This CDR3 region has 15 residues. Germline V CDR1 and CDR2: SNHLY, FYNNEI. The junction had 4 bases not matched to a gene; V was cut back by 2 bases and J by 4 bases. CDR3 in DNA: TGTGCCAGCAGTGAACAGGGACAGGGATCAGATACGCAGTATTTT. Translating it yields CASSEQGQGSDTQYF.

This sequence joins TRBV5-6 and TRBJ1-3; D uncertain. Germline-derived CDR1 and CDR2 are SGHDT and YYEEEE. The CDR3 has 13 amino acids. Between the trimmed V and J ends, which lost 5 bases and 2 bases, there was a span of 8 bases. CDR3 DNA sequence: TGTGCCAGCAGATTAACAGCTGGAAACACCATATATTTT. This gives the protein CASRLTAGNTIYF.